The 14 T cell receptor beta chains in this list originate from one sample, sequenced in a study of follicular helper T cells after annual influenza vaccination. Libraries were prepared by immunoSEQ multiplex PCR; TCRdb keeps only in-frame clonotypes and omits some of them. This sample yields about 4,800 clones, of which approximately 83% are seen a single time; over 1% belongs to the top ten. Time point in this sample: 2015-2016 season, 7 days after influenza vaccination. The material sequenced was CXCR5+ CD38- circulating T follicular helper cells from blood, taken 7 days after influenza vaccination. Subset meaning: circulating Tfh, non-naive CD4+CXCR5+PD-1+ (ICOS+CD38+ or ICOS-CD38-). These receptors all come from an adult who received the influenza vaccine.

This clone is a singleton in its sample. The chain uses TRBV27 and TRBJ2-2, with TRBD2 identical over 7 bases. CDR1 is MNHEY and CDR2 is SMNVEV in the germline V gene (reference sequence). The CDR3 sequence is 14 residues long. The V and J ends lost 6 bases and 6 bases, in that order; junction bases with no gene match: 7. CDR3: CASSRGLVAGELFF. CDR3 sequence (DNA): TGTGCCAGCAGCAGAGGACTAGTAGCCGGGGAGCTGTTTTTT.

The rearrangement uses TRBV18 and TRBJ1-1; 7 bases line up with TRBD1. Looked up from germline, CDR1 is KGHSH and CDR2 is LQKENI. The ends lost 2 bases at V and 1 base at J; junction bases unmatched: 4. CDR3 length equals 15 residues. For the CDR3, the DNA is TGTGCCAGCTCACCAGGGAGACAGGGGAACACTGAAGCTTTCTTT. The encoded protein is CASSPGRQGNTEAFF.

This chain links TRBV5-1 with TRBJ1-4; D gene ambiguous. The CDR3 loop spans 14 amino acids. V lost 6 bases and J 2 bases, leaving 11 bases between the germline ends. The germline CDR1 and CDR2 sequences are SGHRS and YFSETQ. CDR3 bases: TGCGCCAGCAAGGGTTCCGGGACTAATGAAAAACTGTTTTTT. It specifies CASKGSGTNEKLFF.

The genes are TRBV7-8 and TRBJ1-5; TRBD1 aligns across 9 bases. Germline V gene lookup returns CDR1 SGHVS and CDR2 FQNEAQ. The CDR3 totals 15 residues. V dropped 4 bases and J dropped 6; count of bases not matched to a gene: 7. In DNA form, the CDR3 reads TGTGCCAGCAGCTATGGGACAGGGAGGCGTCAGCCCCAGCATTTT. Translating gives CASSYGTGRRQPQHF. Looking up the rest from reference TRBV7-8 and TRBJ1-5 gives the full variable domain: GAGVSQSPRYKVAKRGQDVALRCDPISGHVSLFWYQQALGQGPEFLTYFQNEAQLDKSGLPSDRFFAERPEGSVSTLKIQRTQQEDSAVYLCASSYGTGRRQPQHFGDGTRLSIL.

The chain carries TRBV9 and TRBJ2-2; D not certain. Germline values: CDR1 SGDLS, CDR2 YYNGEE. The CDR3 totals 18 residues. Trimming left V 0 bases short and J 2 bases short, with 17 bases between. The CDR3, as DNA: TGTGCCAGCAGCGTAGGCCCACCCGCAAGTGTAAACACCGGGGAGCTGTTTTTT. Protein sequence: CASSVGPPASVNTGELFF.

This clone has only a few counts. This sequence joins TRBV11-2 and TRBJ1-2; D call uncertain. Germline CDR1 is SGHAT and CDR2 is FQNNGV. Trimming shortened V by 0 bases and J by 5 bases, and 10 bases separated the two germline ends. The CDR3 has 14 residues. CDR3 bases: TGTGCCAGCAGCTTAGACAGACGGACTTATGGCTACACCTTC. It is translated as CASSLDRRTYGYTF.

CDR3 bases: TGTGCCAGCAGTTTATACCGACAGGGTCGAACTGAAGCTTTCTTT. Protein sequence: CASSLYRQGRTEAFF. The chain combines TRBV27 with TRBJ1-1, with 7 positions matching TRBD1. The CDR3 totals 15 residues. V lost 1 base and J lost 5; bases outside the gene matches: 7. Per germline, CDR1 MNHEY and CDR2 SMNVEV (reference sequence).

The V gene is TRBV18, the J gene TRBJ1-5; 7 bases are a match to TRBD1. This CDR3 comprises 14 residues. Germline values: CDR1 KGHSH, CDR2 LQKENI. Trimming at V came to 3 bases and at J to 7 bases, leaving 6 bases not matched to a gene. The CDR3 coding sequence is TGTGCCAGCTCACCCCGACAGGGTGGACAGCCCCAGCATTTT. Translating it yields CASSPRQGGQPQHF.

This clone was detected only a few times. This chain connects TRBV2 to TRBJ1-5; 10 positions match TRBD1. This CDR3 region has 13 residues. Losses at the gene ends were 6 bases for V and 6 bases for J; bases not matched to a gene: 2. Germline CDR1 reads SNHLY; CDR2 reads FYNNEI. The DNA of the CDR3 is TGTGCCAGCAGCGGGACAGGGGTTCAGCCCCAGCATTTT. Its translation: CASSGTGVQPQHF.

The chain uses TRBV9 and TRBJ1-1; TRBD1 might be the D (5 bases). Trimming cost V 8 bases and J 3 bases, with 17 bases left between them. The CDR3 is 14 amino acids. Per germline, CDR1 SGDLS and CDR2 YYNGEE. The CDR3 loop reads CASSRWLGDTEAFF. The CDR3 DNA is TGTGCCAGTAGCCGATGGTTGGGGGACACTGAAGCTTTCTTT.

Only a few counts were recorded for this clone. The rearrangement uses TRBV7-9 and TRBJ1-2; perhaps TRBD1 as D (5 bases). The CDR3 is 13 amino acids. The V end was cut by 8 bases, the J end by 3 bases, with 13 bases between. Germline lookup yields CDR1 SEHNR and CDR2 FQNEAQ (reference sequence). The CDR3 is CASGGRRDYGYTF. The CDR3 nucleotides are TGTGCCAGCGGGGGACGCAGGGACTATGGCTACACCTTC.

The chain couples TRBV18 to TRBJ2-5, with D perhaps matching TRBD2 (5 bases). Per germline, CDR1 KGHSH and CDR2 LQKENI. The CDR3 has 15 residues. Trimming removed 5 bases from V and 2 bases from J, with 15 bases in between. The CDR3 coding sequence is TGTGCCAGCTCAACGGGAACTAGTAGTCAAGAGACCCAGTACTTC. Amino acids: CASSTGTSSQETQYF.

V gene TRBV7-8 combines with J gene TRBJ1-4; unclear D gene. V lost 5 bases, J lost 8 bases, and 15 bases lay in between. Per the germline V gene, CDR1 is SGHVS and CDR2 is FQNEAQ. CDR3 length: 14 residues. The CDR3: CASSPNPRQEKLFF. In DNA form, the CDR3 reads TGTGCCAGCAGCCCAAACCCCCGTCAAGAAAAACTGTTTTTT.

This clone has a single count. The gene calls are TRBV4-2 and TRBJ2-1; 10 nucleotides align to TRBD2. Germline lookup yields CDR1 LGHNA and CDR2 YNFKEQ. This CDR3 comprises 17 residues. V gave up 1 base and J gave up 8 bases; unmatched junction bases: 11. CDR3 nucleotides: TGTGCCAGCAGCCAAGTCCTTTCGGGAGCGGGGGGGGATGAGCAGTTCTTC. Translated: CASSQVLSGAGGDEQFF.